This TCR beta chain comes out of a study of OX40 agonist ivuxolimab in advanced cancers. Study-level results: Averaging showed that CD8+ T cells had more expanded clones than CD4+ did.

Notes on this clone: Its antigen remains unidentified.

Clones were sequenced by immunoSEQ multiplex PCR, and TCRdb holds only the in-frame ones, with some missing. The sample has around 50,000 clones, more than 85% seen once; the top ten hold around an eighth. In germline, CDR1 is SEHNR, CDR2 FQNEAQ (reference sequence). With V trimmed by 2 bases and J by 6 bases, 15 bases remained unmatched. The CDR3 has 17 amino acids. The V and J genes are TRBV7-9 and TRBJ1-2; 7 positions agree with TRBD1. The input for sequencing was CD4+ or CD8+ T cells sorted from blood, taken in a trial of the OX40 agonist ivuxolimab. This receptor was identified in an adult with an advanced solid tumor such as melanoma, head and neck, liver or kidney cancer. CDR3 protein: CASSLLYRTGEINGYTF. CDR3 sequence (DNA): TGTGCCAGCAGCTTATTATACCGGACAGGAGAAATTAATGGCTACACCTTC.